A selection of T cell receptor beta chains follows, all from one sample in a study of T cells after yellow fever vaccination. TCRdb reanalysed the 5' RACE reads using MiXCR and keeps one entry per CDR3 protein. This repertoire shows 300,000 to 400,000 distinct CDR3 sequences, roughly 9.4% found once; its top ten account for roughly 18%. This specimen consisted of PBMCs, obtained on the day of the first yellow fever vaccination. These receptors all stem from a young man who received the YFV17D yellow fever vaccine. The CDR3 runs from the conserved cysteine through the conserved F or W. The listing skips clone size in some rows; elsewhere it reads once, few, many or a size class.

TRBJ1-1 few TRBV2 CASSERAGRTEAFF
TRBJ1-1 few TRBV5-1 CASSNAGDEAFF
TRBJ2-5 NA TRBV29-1 CSVAGQGKETQYF
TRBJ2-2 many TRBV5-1 CASSPQGSGELFF
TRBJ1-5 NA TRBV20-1 CSAREGVIRGQPQHF
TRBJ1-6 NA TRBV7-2 CASSPQQNSPLHF
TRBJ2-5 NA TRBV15 CATSSSGPQETQYF
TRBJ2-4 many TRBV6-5 CASSYSIGGAKNIQYF
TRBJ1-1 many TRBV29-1 CSGAGQENTEAFF
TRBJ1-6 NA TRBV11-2 CASSLDLGQPFNSPLHF
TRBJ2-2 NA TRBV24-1 CATSGGGRSSGEMFF
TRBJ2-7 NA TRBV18 CASSPGQGNYEQYF
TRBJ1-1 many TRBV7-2 CASSTQANTEAFF
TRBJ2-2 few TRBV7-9 CARTGKTNTGELFF
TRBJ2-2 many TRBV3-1 CASSQRRQDKNTGELFF
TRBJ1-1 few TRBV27 CASSFTGTGNPAFF
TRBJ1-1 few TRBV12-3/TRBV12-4 CASSPTGKGTEAFF
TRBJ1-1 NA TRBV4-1 CASSLDKTGNTEAFF
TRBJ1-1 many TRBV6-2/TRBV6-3 CASSYPGGGLTTFF
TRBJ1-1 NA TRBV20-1 CSAVPTPDSVSAMNTEAFF
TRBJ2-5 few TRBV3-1 CASSQDWATQETQYF
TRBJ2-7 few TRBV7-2 CASSFAGQEYYF
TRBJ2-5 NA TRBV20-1 CSARRSGIQETQYF
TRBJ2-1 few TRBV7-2 CASSFAHPVGSSYNEQFF
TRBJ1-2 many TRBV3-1 CASSLGTAYGYTF
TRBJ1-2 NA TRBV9 CASSDDGGYTF
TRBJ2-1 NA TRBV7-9 CASSLAGRGSYNEQFF
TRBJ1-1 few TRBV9 CASSVRDTPNTEAFF
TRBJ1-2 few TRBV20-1 CSATPEGRSGYTF
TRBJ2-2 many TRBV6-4 CASSVSTQGGTGELFF
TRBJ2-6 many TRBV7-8 CASSFRVISGANVLTF
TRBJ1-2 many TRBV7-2 CASGQDYGYTF
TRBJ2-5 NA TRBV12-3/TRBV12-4 CASSFGGNQETQYF
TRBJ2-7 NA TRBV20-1 CSAKITRGSGEQYF
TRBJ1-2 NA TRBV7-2 CASSLGYGEYSINGYTF
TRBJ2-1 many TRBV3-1 CASSQAGSGGSYNEQFF
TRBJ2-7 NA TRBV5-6 CASSLVPGAYEQYF
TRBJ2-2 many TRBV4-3 CASSRQGNRELFF
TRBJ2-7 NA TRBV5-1 CASSLEAGGIYEQYF
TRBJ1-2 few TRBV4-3 CASSQSRGFFTF
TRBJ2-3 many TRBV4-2 CASSQSGGASTDTQYF
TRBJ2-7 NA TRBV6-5 CASSPPTHEQYF
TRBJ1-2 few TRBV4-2 CASSQGAGSNYGYTF
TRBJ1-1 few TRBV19 CASRYRGYTEAFF
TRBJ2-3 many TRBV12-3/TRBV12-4 CASRNGGGNWDTQYF
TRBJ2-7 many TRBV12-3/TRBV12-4 CASSRRDGTYEQYF
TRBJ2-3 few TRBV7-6 CASSLKADTDTQYF
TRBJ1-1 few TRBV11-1 CASSHPLNTEAFF
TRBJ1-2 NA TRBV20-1 CSASRTGELYGYTF
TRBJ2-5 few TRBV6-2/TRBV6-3 CASRGAREAETQYF
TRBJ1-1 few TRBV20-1 CSANNRGLNTEAFF
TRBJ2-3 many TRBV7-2 CASSLRGASTDTQYF
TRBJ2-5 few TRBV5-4 CASSLVMDSQETQYF
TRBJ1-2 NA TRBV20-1 CSARPTGTGDGYTF
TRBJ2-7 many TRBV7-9 CASSSRTRQYF
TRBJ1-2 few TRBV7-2 CASSSSGTGYTF
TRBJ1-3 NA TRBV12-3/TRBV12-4 CASSLGISSGNTIYF